Shown below are 28 T cell receptor beta chains from a single sample sequenced in a study of blood T cell repertoires in COVID-19. Repertoires were generated with immunoSEQ multiplex PCR, while TCRdb's copy carries only in-frame clones and drops some. The sample lists around 140,000 clones, around 84% occurring once. Material for sequencing was peripheral blood. Receptors were obtained from a woman aged 55-69 years with acute or convalescent COVID-19.

The chain links TRBV19 to TRBJ2-7; 11 bases align to TRBD1. The ends lost 3 bases at V and 4 bases at J; junction bases unmatched: 5. The CDR3 runs 15 residues. Germline lookup yields CDR1 LNHDA and CDR2 SQIVND (reference sequence). The CDR3 region has the DNA TGTGCCAGTAGTATTCGGACAGGGGGCGGTTACGAGCAGTACTTC. Amino acids: CASSIRTGGGYEQYF.

The chain combines TRBV7-6 with TRBJ2-1; 16 bases are a match to TRBD2. CDR1 and CDR2 (germline): SGHVS, FNYEAQ. The CDR3 loop spans 18 amino acids. The junction had 10 bases not matched to a gene; V was cut back by 6 bases and J by 5 bases. The CDR3, as DNA: TGTGCCAGCAGTGCTGCTCCGGGACTAGCGGGGGGGCACAATGAGCAGTTCTTC. Its translation: CASSAAPGLAGGHNEQFF. Looking up the rest from reference TRBV7-6 and TRBJ2-1 gives the full variable domain: GAGVSQSPRYKVTKRGQDVALRCDPISGHVSLYWYRQALGQGPEFLTYFNYEAQQDKSGLPNDRFSAERPEGSISTLTIQRTEQRDSAMYRCASSAAPGLAGGHNEQFFGPGTRLTVL.

The J gene is TRBJ2-1, the V gene TRBV7-3, with 12 nucleotides matching TRBD2. Germline V lookup: CDR1 SGHTA, CDR2 FQGTGA. The junction had 2 bases not matched to a gene; V was cut back by 1 base and J by 7 bases. The CDR3 is 15 amino acids. CDR3 in DNA: TGTGCCAGCAGCTTAAAGACTAGCGGGGGTAATGAGCAGTTCTTC. As protein: CASSLKTSGGNEQFF.

The CDR3 loop is CASSAQQGALRYGYTF. CDR3 DNA sequence: TGTGCCAGCAGTGCTCAACAGGGGGCGCTTCGCTATGGCTACACCTTC. This chain connects TRBV28 to TRBJ1-2; 9 bases line up with TRBD1. With V trimmed by 5 bases and J by 4 bases, 11 bases remained unmatched. The germline V gene has CDR1 MDHEN and CDR2 SYDVKM. The CDR3 is 16 residues long.

This clone was seen more than once but under ten times. The chain joins TRBV2 to TRBJ2-2; D is undetermined. The V gene lost 2 bases and the J gene lost 6 bases, with 4 bases spanning the gap. The length of the CDR3 is 12 residues. Germline assignment: CDR1 SNHLY and CDR2 FYNNEI. CDR3 amino acids: CASSEWPGELFF. Here the CDR3 DNA reads TGTGCCAGCAGTGAATGGCCCGGGGAGCTGTTTTTT.

The rearrangement joins TRBV5-4 to TRBJ2-7; TRBD1 aligns across 10 bases. The length of the CDR3 is 15 residues. Germline loops: CDR1 SGHNT, CDR2 YYREEE (reference sequence). The trim removed 2 bases at V and 9 bases at J, leaving 11 bases unmatched. CDR3 in amino acids: CASSFGGTGDKRQYF. In DNA form, the CDR3 reads TGTGCCAGCAGCTTCGGTGGGACAGGGGACAAACGGCAGTACTTC. Together with reference TRBV5-4 and TRBJ2-7, the CDR3 gives the full variable domain: ETGVTQSPTHLIKTRGQQVTLRCSSQSGHNTVSWYQQALGQGPQFIFQYYREEENGRGNFPPRFSGLQFPNYSSELNVNALELDDSALYLCASSFGGTGDKRQYFGPGTRLTVT.

The table lists this clone with a count of one. CDR3 loop: CATGVRDTEAFF. The DNA of the CDR3 is TGTGCTACCGGAGTTCGGGACACTGAAGCTTTCTTT. This chain connects TRBV12-5 to TRBJ1-1; D uncertain. The CDR3 loop spans 12 amino acids. Germline V gives CDR1 LGHNT, CDR2 FRNRAP. The V gene lost 10 bases and the J gene lost 3 bases, with 12 bases spanning the gap.

V gene TRBV7-2 combines with J gene TRBJ2-5; possibly TRBD2 for D (6 bases). V lost 0 bases and J lost 1, with 6 bases in between. In germline, CDR1 is SGHTA, CDR2 FQGNSA. The CDR3 covers 14 residues. CDR3 DNA sequence: TGTGCCAGCAGCTTAGCTAGCGGCCAAGAGACCCAGTACTTC. Its translation: CASSLASGQETQYF.

This chain links TRBV11-3 with TRBJ2-5, with 9 bases matching TRBD1. The CDR3 is made up of 17 amino acids. Per the germline V gene, CDR1 is SGHNT and CDR2 is YENEEA. With V trimmed by 1 base and J by 7 bases, 13 bases remained unmatched. The CDR3 is CASSLAWGQGHEGTQYF. The CDR3 DNA sequence: TGTGCCAGCAGCTTAGCTTGGGGACAGGGCCACGAGGGGACCCAGTACTTC.

The rearrangement joins TRBV20-1 to TRBJ2-3; D is ambiguous. The CDR3 runs 11 residues. The germline gives CDR1 DFQATT, CDR2 SNEGSKA (reference sequence). In DNA form, the CDR3 reads TGCAGGATAGATATTAAAGATACGCAGTATTTT. Translating gives CRIDIKDTQYF.

The chain uses TRBV9 and TRBJ2-1, with D perhaps TRBD1 (6 bases). The ends were cut back, 0 bases at V and 8 bases at J, with 15 bases in the middle. Looked up from germline, CDR1 is SGDLS and CDR2 is YYNGEE. The CDR3 has 15 amino acids. For the CDR3, the DNA is TGTGCCAGCAGCGTAGAAAACAGGGAAAGCGATGAGCAGTTCTTC. As protein: CASSVENRESDEQFF.

The chain links TRBV7-2 to TRBJ2-1; D is unresolved. Trimming took 5 bases from V and 1 from J, leaving 18 bases between them. This CDR3 region has 17 residues. Germline V gene data show CDR1 as SGHTA and CDR2 as FQGNSA. DNA of the CDR3: TGTGCCAGCAGCGAAGCCGCGACACTGGTGTCCTACAATGAGCAGTTCTTC. As protein: CASSEAATLVSYNEQFF. The full variable domain, in which reference TRBV7-2 and TRBJ2-1 provide the parts outside the CDR3, is GAGVSQSPSNKVTEKGKDVELRCDPISGHTALYWYRQSLGQGLEFLIYFQGNSAPDKSGLPSDRFSAERTGGSVSTLTIQRTQQEDSAVYLCASSEAATLVSYNEQFFGPGTRLTVL.

J is TRBJ1-1 and V is TRBV19; 7 positions match TRBD1. CDR1 LNHDA and CDR2 SQIVND come from the germline V gene (reference sequence). The CDR3 covers 15 residues. J lost 2 bases, V lost 3 bases, and 6 bases had no gene match. The CDR3 nucleotides are TGTGCCAGTAGTATGCCTACAGGGGTAAACACTGAAGCTTTCTTT. The encoded protein is CASSMPTGVNTEAFF.

The chain uses TRBV19 and TRBJ1-6; tentative D call: TRBD1 (5 bases). V was clipped by 1 base and J by 9 bases, with 13 bases between them. CDR1 LNHDA and CDR2 SQIVND come from the germline V gene (reference sequence). This CDR3 has 15 amino acids. The CDR3 reads CASSIGGGKGSPLHF. The CDR3, as DNA: TGTGCCAGTAGTATAGGGGGGGGTAAGGGTTCACCCCTCCACTTT.

The chain joins TRBV9 to TRBJ2-3; 9 nucleotides align to TRBD2. V was clipped by 0 bases and J by 4 bases; unmatched bases: 12. The germline V gene has CDR1 SGDLS and CDR2 YYNGEE. This CDR3 spans 18 amino acids. The CDR3 DNA follows: TGTGCCAGCAGCGTAGGGCGACGGGGGCGGGGGGGCCCAGATACGCAGTATTTT. Translated, it gives CASSVGRRGRGGPDTQYF. Based on the CDR3 plus reference TRBV9 and TRBJ2-3, the full variable domain is DSGVTQTPKHLITATGQRVTLRCSPRSGDLSVYWYQQSLDQGLQFLIQYYNGEERAKGNILERFSAQQFPDLHSELNLSSLELGDSALYFCASSVGRRGRGGPDTQYFGPGTRLTVL.

This chain uses TRBV5-6 with TRBJ2-1; 7 bases are a match to TRBD2. Trimming removed 4 bases from V and 7 bases from J; junction bases left unmatched: 5. Per germline, CDR1 SGHDT and CDR2 YYEEEE. This CDR3 region has 13 residues. The CDR3 region is CASSLAGVNEQFF. In DNA, the CDR3 is TGTGCCAGCAGCCTGGCGGGGGTGAATGAGCAGTTCTTC.

This chain joins TRBV5-1 and TRBJ2-7; 7 bases fit TRBD2. Losses at the gene ends were 2 bases for V and 7 bases for J; bases not matched to a gene: 12. Germline CDR1 is SGHRS and CDR2 is YFSETQ. There are 15 residues in the CDR3. The CDR3 bases are TGCGCCAGCAGCTTAAGCGGGGAGACCCTCAGGGAGCAGTACTTC. This codes for CASSLSGETLREQYF.

The V call is TRBV10-3, the J call TRBJ2-3; 7 bases fit TRBD1. With 5 bases clipped from V and 4 bases from J, the junction kept 6 bases outside the gene matches. The CDR3 totals 14 residues. The germline V gene encodes CDR1 ENHRY and CDR2 SYGVKD. The CDR3 region has the DNA TGTGCCATCAGTCCGGGACAGAATGCAGATACGCAGTATTTT. This gives the protein CAISPGQNADTQYF.

This clone was found once. The rearrangement links TRBV7-2 to TRBJ1-2; no definite D call. Germline V gives CDR1 SGHTA, CDR2 FQGNSA. V lost 5 bases and J 8 bases, leaving 15 bases between the germline ends. The CDR3 length is 13 residues. For the CDR3, the DNA is TGTGCCAGCAGCCGAGACGACACCACCGGCTACACCTTC. It is translated as CASSRDDTTGYTF.

The chain links TRBV4-2 to TRBJ2-1; a possible D gene is TRBD1 (6 bases). Germline CDR1 and CDR2: LGHNA and YNFKEQ. Trimming took 3 bases from V and 0 from J, leaving 12 bases between them. This CDR3 is 16 amino acids long. The CDR3 bases are TGTGCCAGCAGCCAGGCCGGGACAAACTCCTACAATGAGCAGTTCTTC. Protein sequence: CASSQAGTNSYNEQFF.

The chain joins TRBV30 to TRBJ1-4; maybe TRBD1 (5 bases). Germline V gives CDR1 GTSNPN, CDR2 SVGIG (reference sequence). With 3 bases removed from V and 0 bases from J, the gap between germline ends came to 11 bases. The CDR3 runs 15 residues. The CDR3 here is CAWRGRGATNEKLFF. DNA for the CDR3: TGTGCCTGGAGGGGGCGAGGTGCAACTAATGAAAAACTGTTTTTT.

The chain employs TRBV28 and TRBJ1-2, with TRBD1 matching 8 bases. Germline CDR1 reads MDHEN; CDR2 reads SYDVKM. Trimming took 4 bases from V and 3 from J; bases not matched to a gene: 7. This CDR3 spans 15 amino acids. This CDR3 is CASSSPRTGHYGYTF. The CDR3 bases are TGTGCCAGCAGTTCTCCTAGGACAGGGCACTATGGCTACACCTTC.

The chain couples TRBV30 to TRBJ1-4, with 11 bases matching TRBD1. Germline V gives CDR1 GTSNPN, CDR2 SVGIG (reference sequence). Trimming at V came to 2 bases and at J to 10 bases, leaving 9 bases not matched to a gene. This CDR3 has 15 residues. In nucleotides, the CDR3 is TGTGCCTGGAGTCCTCCGGGACAGGGGGGCGGAAAACTGTTTTTT. This gives the protein CAWSPPGQGGGKLFF.

The chain carries TRBV11-3 and TRBJ2-1; 9 bases map to TRBD1. The CDR3 covers 15 residues. Per germline, CDR1 SGHNT and CDR2 YENEEA. Trimming removed 6 bases from V and 6 bases from J; junction bases left unmatched: 9. The CDR3 spells CASSFRGQGSNEQFF. The CDR3, as DNA: TGTGCCAGCAGTTTTAGGGGACAGGGATCCAATGAGCAGTTCTTC.

The J gene is TRBJ1-1, the V gene TRBV28; 9 nucleotides agree with TRBD1. The germline V gene has CDR1 MDHEN and CDR2 SYDVKM. V trimming: 6 bases; J trimming: 11 bases; junction bases outside the gene matches: 10. CDR3 length equals 13 residues. The CDR3 DNA is TGTGCCAGCAGACAACAACAGGGGGCGCGGGCTTTCTTT. Translation: CASRQQQGARAFF.

V is TRBV2 and J is TRBJ2-6, with D unresolved. In germline, CDR1 is SNHLY, CDR2 FYNNEI. V shed 8 bases and J shed 3 bases, with 8 bases lying between them. This CDR3 is 13 amino acids long. DNA for the CDR3: TGTGCCAGCGGTCCAGGTGGGGCCAACGTCCTGACTTTC. Its translation: CASGPGGANVLTF.

The rearrangement joins TRBV6-5 to TRBJ1-5; D possibly corresponds to TRBD1 (5 bases). The V gene lost 8 bases and the J gene lost 0 bases, with 14 bases spanning the gap. CDR1 MNHEY and CDR2 SVGAGI come from the germline V gene. This CDR3 is 15 amino acids long. In DNA form, the CDR3 reads TGTGCCAGCGTCTCGGGGGGGAATAGCAATCAGCCCCAGCATTTT. It codes for CASVSGGNSNQPQHF.

The chain combines TRBV27 with TRBJ2-6; 7 nucleotides match TRBD1. The germline V gene has CDR1 MNHEY and CDR2 SMNVEV (reference sequence). The CDR3 extends over 17 amino acids. The trim removed 6 bases at V and 1 base at J, leaving 9 bases unmatched. In nucleotides, the CDR3 is TGTGCCAGCAGGCGGAGACAGGGCCTATCTGGGGCCAACGTCCTGACTTTC. It yields the protein CASRRRQGLSGANVLTF. The variable domain in full, with the rest retrieved from reference TRBV27 and TRBJ2-6, is EAQVTQNPRYLITVTGKKLTVTCSQNMNHEYMSWYRQDPGLGLRQIYYSMNVEVTDKGDVPEGYKVSRKEKRNFPLILESPSPNQTSLYFCASRRRQGLSGANVLTFGAGSRLTVL.